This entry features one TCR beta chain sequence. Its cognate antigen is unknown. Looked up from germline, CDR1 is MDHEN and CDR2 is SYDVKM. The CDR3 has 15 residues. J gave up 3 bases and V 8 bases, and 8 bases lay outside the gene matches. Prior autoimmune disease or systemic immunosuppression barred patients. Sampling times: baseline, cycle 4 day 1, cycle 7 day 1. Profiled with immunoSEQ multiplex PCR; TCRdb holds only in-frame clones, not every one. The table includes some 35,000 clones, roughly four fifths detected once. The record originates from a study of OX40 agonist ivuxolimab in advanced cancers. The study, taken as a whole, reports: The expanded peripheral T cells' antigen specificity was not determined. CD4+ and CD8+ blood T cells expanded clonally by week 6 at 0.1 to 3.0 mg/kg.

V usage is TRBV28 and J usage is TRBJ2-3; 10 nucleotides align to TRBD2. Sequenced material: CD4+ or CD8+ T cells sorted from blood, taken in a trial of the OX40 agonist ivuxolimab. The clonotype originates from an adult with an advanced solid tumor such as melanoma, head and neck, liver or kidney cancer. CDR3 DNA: TGTGCCAGCTCCTTAACTAGCGGGACAACAGATACGCAGTATTTT. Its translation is CASSLTSGTTDTQYF.